This TCR beta chain appears in the sequencing data of a study of blood T cells in healthy people across ages. There are a few counts of this clonotype. For the second PCR, which ran for roughly 7 to 11 cycles, a sample-barcoded 5' primer and a J-beta primer mix were used. TCRdb fed the 5' RACE reads into MiXCR, producing one record per CDR3 protein. The top ten clones hold about 0.69% of a sample with 800,000 to 1,300,000 distinct CDR3 sequences, almost 25% of them seen once. The CDR3 loop spans 13 amino acids. Per the germline V gene, CDR1 is SGHVS and CDR2 is FNYEAQ. These data were also reused for a study on T cells of mothers and their children. That source notes: Samples were obtained from a few healthy Caucasian mothers and their six children.

The chain links TRBV7-6 to TRBJ2-5; no reliable D call. The tail of the sequence fits TRBJ2-7 better, so the J call may be wrong. The receptor's source is a girl aged 2 to 10 in good health. The sequenced sample was blood. CDR3 nucleotides: TGTGCCAGCAGCTTAGCGCCTAGGCGCGAGCAGTACTTC. Its translation is CASSLAPRREQYF.